Listed below are T cell receptor beta chains from one sample, sequenced in a study of control samples from healthy donors and cancer patients. Libraries were prepared by immunoSEQ multiplex PCR; TCRdb keeps only in-frame clonotypes and omits some of them. The data contain 25,000 to 35,000 clones, roughly nine tenths of them singletons. The sequenced sample was PBMCs. These receptor sequences come from a man between 50 and 59 years old with lung cancer. Both conserved end residues are part of each CDR3. The D gene is left open where the match is weak. The size field is filled for only some rows; it gives once, few, many or a size class.

abundance	v_gene	d_gene	j_gene	CDR3aa	CDR3nt
NA	TRBV7-9	NA	TRBJ1-5	CASSSVGNQPQHF	TGTGCCAGCAGCTCAGTTGGGAATCAGCCCCAGCATTTT
NA	TRBV5-5	TRBD2	TRBJ2-3	CASSFTSGTDTQYF	TGTGCCAGCAGCTTCACTAGCGGTACAGATACGCAGTATTTT
NA	TRBV12-3/TRBV12-4	NA	TRBJ1-4	CASGRAGEKLFF	TGTGCCTCAGGCAGGGCGGGTGAAAAACTGTTTTTT
NA	TRBV11-2	NA	TRBJ1-1	CASSPSRGAGTEAFF	TGTGCCAGCAGCCCCAGCCGGGGGGCAGGGACTGAAGCTTTCTTT
NA	TRBV12-3/TRBV12-4	TRBD1	TRBJ1-1	CASSIQGADEAFF	TGTGCCAGCAGCATTCAGGGGGCAGATGAAGCTTTCTTT
NA	TRBV19	NA	TRBJ1-5	CASHLGQGYSNQPQHF	TGTGCCAGCCATCTTGGGCAGGGATATAGCAATCAGCCCCAGCATTTT
few	TRBV5-1	TRBD1	TRBJ2-3	CASGRDRGLSTDTQYF	TGCGCCAGCGGGAGGGACAGGGGGCTAAGCACAGATACGCAGTATTTT
NA	TRBV19	NA	TRBJ1-2	CASSTITDNYGYTF	TGTGCCAGTAGTACGATAACAGACAACTATGGCTACACCTTC
once	TRBV19	TRBD1	TRBJ2-1	CASSVTGTAYNEQFF	TGTGCCAGTAGTGTAACCGGGACAGCTTACAATGAGCAGTTCTTC
NA	TRBV19	NA	TRBJ1-1	CASSIPYTNTEAFF	TGTGCCAGTAGTATACCCTACACAAACACTGAAGCTTTCTTT
NA	TRBV2	NA	TRBJ1-1	CASSVRGSSTEAFF	TGTGCCAGCAGTGTTAGGGGGTCGTCTACTGAAGCTTTCTTT
NA	TRBV5-6	TRBD1	TRBJ2-3	CASSPGQGPRDTQYF	TGTGCCAGCAGCCCCGGACAGGGGCCCCGGGATACGCAGTATTTT
NA	TRBV3-1/TRBV3-2	TRBD1	TRBJ1-2	CASSQGGQGGYTF	TGTGCCAGCAGCCAAGGGGGACAGGGGGGCTACACCTTC
NA	TRBV3-1/TRBV3-2	TRBD1	TRBJ2-5	CASSQALTGAQYF	TGTGCCAGCAGCCAAGCCTTAACAGGGGCCCAGTACTTC
NA	TRBV10-3	NA	TRBJ2-2	CAISDGSPNTGELFF	TGTGCCATCAGTGACGGCTCCCCGAACACCGGGGAGCTGTTTTTT
NA	TRBV29-1	NA	TRBJ2-5	CSVVPVLGPKGETQYF	TGCAGCGTTGTACCGGTCCTAGGCCCAAAAGGGGAGACCCAGTACTTC
NA	TRBV5-5	NA	TRBJ1-2	CASSLAWQLYGYTF	TGTGCCAGCAGCTTGGCCTGGCAGCTCTATGGCTACACCTTC
NA	TRBV9	NA	TRBJ2-3	CASSVGVWGTDTQYF	TGTGCCAGCAGCGTAGGGGTGTGGGGCACAGATACGCAGTATTTT
NA	TRBV2	TRBD1	TRBJ2-2	CASSEMSGDRGANTGELFF	TGTGCCAGCAGTGAAATGTCCGGGGACAGGGGGGCGAACACCGGGGAGCTGTTTTTT
NA	TRBV19	TRBD2	TRBJ2-1	CASSPPSGGASYNEQFF	TGTGCCAGTAGTCCCCCTAGCGGGGGGGCTTCCTACAATGAGCAGTTCTTC
NA	TRBV5-4	NA	TRBJ2-1	CASSFGLEPLNEQFF	TGTGCCAGCAGCTTCGGCCTAGAGCCTTTAAATGAGCAGTTCTTC
NA	TRBV2	NA	TRBJ2-1	CASRQFSSYNEQFF	TGTGCCAGCAGACAGTTCAGCTCCTACAATGAGCAGTTCTTC
NA	TRBV19	NA	TRBJ1-4	CASSITNEKLFF	TGTGCCAGTAGTATAACTAATGAAAAACTGTTTTTT
NA	TRBV6-6	NA	TRBJ1-1	CASSYSENTEAFF	TGTGCCAGCAGTTACTCGGAGAACACTGAAGCTTTCTTT
NA	TRBV9	NA	TRBJ2-2	CASSPHPPSNTGELFF	TGTGCCAGCAGCCCACACCCTCCTTCGAACACCGGGGAGCTGTTTTTT
NA	TRBV6-2/TRBV6-3	NA	TRBJ2-1	CASSYSGDRDTAYNEQFF	TGTGCCAGCAGTTACTCAGGCGACCGGGACACAGCTTACAATGAGCAGTTCTTC
few	TRBV6-2/TRBV6-3	TRBD1	TRBJ1-2	CASSLTGTGGYTF	TGTGCCAGCAGCCTAACAGGGACAGGTGGCTACACCTTC
once	TRBV7-6	TRBD1	TRBJ2-3	CASSVQGAAGDTQYF	TGTGCCAGCAGCGTACAGGGGGCTGCAGGGGATACGCAGTATTTT
once	TRBV19	NA	TRBJ1-6	CASSPGRNNSPLHF	TGTGCCAGTAGCCCGGGACGGAATAATTCACCCCTCCACTTT
NA	TRBV2	NA	TRBJ1-2	CASSEGAPSRGYTF	TGTGCCAGCAGTGAAGGGGCCCCCTCAAGGGGCTACACCTTC
once	TRBV7-9	TRBD2	TRBJ2-7	CASSLAEAGDYEQYF	TGTGCCAGCAGCTTAGCGGAAGCGGGGGACTACGAGCAGTACTTC
NA	TRBV5-3	TRBD1	TRBJ1-1	CARSRSGTGVQNTEAFF	TGTGCCAGAAGCCGGTCCGGGACAGGGGTCCAGAACACTGAAGCTTTCTTT
NA	TRBV5-1	TRBD1	TRBJ1-1	CASRQYRQGGNEAFF	TGCGCCAGCAGGCAGTACCGACAGGGTGGGAATGAAGCTTTCTTT
NA	TRBV4-3	NA	TRBJ1-5	CASSQELSQPQHF	TGCGCCAGCAGCCAAGAGCTTAGTCAGCCCCAGCATTTT
NA	TRBV5-4	TRBD1	TRBJ2-2	CASSLRQGATGELFF	TGTGCCAGCAGCTTGAGGCAGGGGGCTACCGGGGAGCTGTTTTTT
NA	TRBV30	NA	TRBJ1-1	CAWSKLTGRSEAFF	TGTGCCTGGAGTAAGTTAACAGGTCGCTCTGAAGCTTTCTTT
NA	TRBV18	NA	TRBJ1-3	CASSPAGITGNTIYF	TGTGCCAGCTCACCGGCAGGGATCACTGGAAACACCATATATTTT
once	TRBV27	TRBD2	TRBJ2-3	CASSLAGDDTQYF	TGTGCCAGCAGTTTAGCGGGGGACGATACGCAGTATTTT
NA	TRBV9	NA	TRBJ1-4	CASSVGTFLGEKLFF	TGTGCCAGCAGTGTAGGGACGTTTTTAGGTGAAAAACTGTTTTTT
NA	TRBV5-5	NA	TRBJ1-2	CASSPQTTPEGYTF	TGTGCCAGCAGCCCGCAGACGACCCCGGAGGGCTACACCTTC
NA	TRBV19	NA	TRBJ1-6	CASSIDSQGDGSPLHF	TGTGCCAGTAGTATAGATAGCCAGGGCGATGGGTCACCCCTCCACTTT
NA	TRBV28	NA	TRBJ1-2	CASSLDPRNYGYTF	TGTGCCAGCAGTTTGGATCCCAGGAACTATGGCTACACCTTC
NA	TRBV30	NA	TRBJ1-1	CASTPLPGPGVGAFF	TGTGCCTCCACTCCCCTTCCGGGACCTGGGGTCGGAGCTTTCTTT
once	TRBV7-2	NA	TRBJ1-2	CASSPPGSQHGYTF	TGTGCCAGCAGCCCTCCCGGCAGCCAGCATGGCTACACCTTC
NA	TRBV29-1	NA	TRBJ1-5	CSVRNQGNQPQHF	TGCAGCGTCCGTAACCAAGGGAATCAGCCCCAGCATTTT
NA	TRBV7-2	TRBD1	TRBJ2-2	CASSLEQGAAGELFF	TGTGCCAGCAGCCTCGAACAGGGGGCGGCCGGGGAGCTGTTTTTT
NA	TRBV29-1	NA	TRBJ2-2	CSAIPTRGLGVTGELFF	TGCAGCGCTATACCCACAAGGGGCCTTGGGGTTACCGGGGAGCTGTTTTTT
NA	TRBV10-3	NA	TRBJ2-3	CAISFRADTQYF	TGTGCCATCAGTTTTCGGGCAGATACGCAGTATTTT
NA	TRBV18	NA	TRBJ2-3	CASSPPHRVAGDTQYF	TGTGCCAGCTCACCACCGCATCGGGTGGCAGGAGATACGCAGTATTTT
NA	TRBV24-1	NA	TRBJ1-4	CATSSAGIYEKLFF	TGTGCCACCAGCTCGGCGGGGATTTATGAAAAACTGTTTTTT
once	TRBV6-9	TRBD1	TRBJ1-1	CASSYSFRTGEENTEAFF	TGTGCCAGCAGTTATTCTTTCCGGACAGGCGAAGAGAACACTGAAGCTTTCTTT
NA	TRBV2	NA	TRBJ1-1	CASSEGLGNTEAFF	TGTGCCAGCAGTGAAGGATTGGGTAACACTGAAGCTTTCTTT
NA	TRBV6-5	TRBD1	TRBJ1-2	CASSGTANYGYTF	TGTGCCAGCAGCGGGACAGCTAACTATGGCTACACCTTC
NA	TRBV28	NA	TRBJ2-7	CASSPRPYEQYF	TGTGCCAGCAGCCCCCGACCCTACGAGCAGTACTTC
NA	TRBV10-1	NA	TRBJ1-1	CASSESAGMNTEAFF	TGCGCCAGCAGTGAGTCGGCCGGAATGAACACTGAAGCTTTCTTT
NA	TRBV29-1	NA	TRBJ2-7	CSVVHRSDSYEQYF	TGCAGCGTTGTTCACAGGTCCGACTCCTACGAGCAGTACTTC
NA	TRBV6-5	TRBD1	TRBJ1-1	CASSYSGRGDTEAFF	TGTGCCAGCAGTTACTCAGGCAGGGGGGACACTGAAGCTTTCTTT
NA	TRBV5-4	TRBD1	TRBJ2-5	CASSLTVGQGQETQYF	TGTGCCAGCAGCTTGACCGTTGGACAGGGCCAAGAGACCCAGTACTTC
NA	TRBV5-1	NA	TRBJ1-4	CASSSRRSDEKLFF	TGCGCCAGCAGCTCCAGGCGATCGGATGAAAAACTGTTTTTT